These T cell receptor beta chains were read from a single sample in a study of cytomegalovirus exposure and HLA in healthy donors. The data were produced by immunoSEQ multiplex PCR, yet TCRdb's version contains in-frame clones alone and is incomplete. The sample lists about 150,000 clones; over 65% were seen once. Sequencing input: PBMCs. All receptors come from a woman aged 40 to 50 in good health and CMV-seronegative. CDR3s leave out the opening cysteine and the closing phenylalanine or tryptophan. Each record gives: CDR3 length, J gene, V gene, CDR3 protein.

>14|TRBJ1-5|TRBV9
ASSASDRALGQPQH
>14|TRBJ2-3|TRBV6-6
ASSSASGGNTDTQY
>13|TRBJ1-1|TRBV5-4
ASSFWGGSNTEAF
>15|TRBJ1-1|TRBV5-4
ASSLERAEVDGTEAF
>12|TRBJ2-7|TRBV27
ASLATGESYEQY
>11|TRBJ2-6|TRBV6-1
ASMASGANVLT
>13|TRBJ1-4|TRBV7-6
ASSPTGPANEKLF
>11|TRBJ2-7|TRBV4-2
ASSHPSEGEQY
>12|TRBJ1-1|TRBV29-1
SGRLQGAGTEAF
>12|TRBJ2-2|TRBV19
ASSPGGRPGELF
>13|TRBJ2-2|TRBV6-5
ASSYSAENTGELF
>15|TRBJ2-2|TRBV19
ASRGDRGPVPTGELF
>10|TRBJ2-7|TRBV28
ASNVFRDEQY
>14|TRBJ1-5|TRBV4-2
ASSQTRGMGRQPQH
>15|TRBJ1-4|TRBV6-1
ASSEARGRWANEKLF
>14|TRBJ2-2|TRBV18
ASSPQGPLNTGELF
>10|TRBJ1-2|TRBV28
ASSFGETGYT
>17|TRBJ2-1|TRBV7-4
ASSLEQFLMGGTYNEQF
>12|TRBJ1-1|TRBV6-6
ASSPQGADTEAF
>12|TRBJ2-6|TRBV19
ASSRLSGANVLT
>15|TRBJ1-1|TRBV5-1
ASSGGTGGKGGTEAF
>9|TRBJ2-7|TRBV6-1
ASSGHYEQY
>12|TRBJ2-7|TRBV19
ASSMEGSFYEQY
>12|TRBJ2-5|TRBV2
ASKSTGWVETQY
>14|TRBJ2-3|TRBV6-4
ASSNQPGLNTDTQY
>10|TRBJ2-5|TRBV6-6
ASNENLETQY
>12|TRBJ2-5|TRBV10-1
ASSDGGAPETQY
>14|TRBJ2-1|TRBV2
ASRVGVSGYSNEQF
>9|TRBJ2-5|TRBV7-9
ASSGAETQY
>15|TRBJ2-2|TRBV5-4
ASSFGGGSGNTGELF
>13|TRBJ2-7|TRBV28
ASSLNGGWSYEQY
>12|TRBJ2-5|TRBV19
ASSAHSRRETQY
>11|TRBJ1-1|TRBV5-1
ASNQGLGTEAF
>12|TRBJ1-2|TRBV6-5
ASAYGTGGNGYT
>13|TRBJ2-1|TRBV11-3
ASSLDVAGGRGQF
>13|TRBJ2-6|TRBV19
ASIQRHSGANVLT
>13|TRBJ2-7|TRBV18
ASSTILEAAGEQY
>17|TRBJ1-4|TRBV27
ASSFRNRATATKNEKLF
>13|TRBJ1-5|TRBV5-1
ASSTYPGQNQPQH
>12|TRBJ2-7|TRBV19
ASRLAGTSYEQY
>11|TRBJ1-4|TRBV29-1
SAPDRANEKLF
>13|TRBJ2-1|TRBV12-1
ATCGAGSSYNEQF
>13|TRBJ2-2|TRBV6-5
ASSRGTDQTGELF
>14|TRBJ2-2|TRBV5-4
ASSPGTGWGTGELF
>12|TRBJ2-5|TRBV5-1
ASSLRGNEGTQY
>12|TRBJ1-1|TRBV7-2
ASSLLFADTEAF